The 30 T cell receptor beta chains reported below all come from one sample, sequenced in a study of cytomegalovirus exposure and HLA in healthy donors. Amplification used 60 Vbeta primers and 13 Jbeta primers. The repertoire was sequenced with immunoSEQ multiplex PCR; TCRdb's copy has only in-frame clones and lacks some. Here the sample spans about 150,000 clones, around 80% being singletons. The sequencing sample was made of PBMCs. These receptors were taken from a male donor in good health and CMV-seropositive.

This clone has only a few counts. The chain has TRBV4-2 and TRBJ1-1; 11 bases are shared with TRBD1. V lost 5 bases and J lost 7; bases outside the gene matches: 3. The V gene's germline CDR1 is LGHNA and CDR2 YNFKEQ. The CDR3 is 13 amino acids. DNA of the CDR3: TGTGCCAGCAGCTGGACAGGGGGCGTTGAAGCTTTCTTT. Its translation: CASSWTGGVEAFF.

V and J are TRBV30 and TRBJ1-5; D gene uncertain. This CDR3 has 13 amino acids. Between the trimmed V and J ends, which lost 0 bases and 4 bases, there was a span of 7 bases. Looked up from germline, CDR1 is GTSNPN and CDR2 is SVGIG (reference sequence). In DNA form, the CDR3 reads TGTGCCTGGAGTGTACAATCGAATCAGCCCCAGCATTTT. It translates to CAWSVQSNQPQHF. Full variable domain (missing parts from reference TRBV30 and TRBJ1-5): SQTIHQWPATLVQPVGSPLSLECTVEGTSNPNLYWYRQAAGRGLQLLFYSVGIGQISSEVPQNLSASRPQDRQFILSSKKLLLSDSGFYLCAWSVQSNQPQHFGDGTRLSIL.

CDR3 nucleotide sequence: TGTGCCAGTAGTATTGAATTCGGACTAGCGGGAGGGCGGAACGGGGAGCTGTTTTTT. Translating it yields CASSIEFGLAGGRNGELFF. The V call is TRBV19, the J call TRBJ2-2, with 15 bases aligning to TRBD2. Germline values: CDR1 LNHDA, CDR2 SQIVND (reference sequence). The CDR3 consists of 19 residues. Unmatched junction bases numbered 12, after V lost 3 bases and J lost 7 bases.

The CDR3 spells CAWTLATGGGFF. The CDR3 region has the DNA TGTGCCTGGACCCTAGCGACAGGGGGAGGTTTCTTT. The gene calls are TRBV30 and TRBJ1-1, with 9 bases fitting TRBD1. Germline loops: CDR1 GTSNPN, CDR2 SVGIG (reference sequence). CDR3 size: 12 residues. V trimming: 4 bases; J trimming: 13 bases; junction bases outside the gene matches: 10.

The genes are TRBV11-2 and TRBJ1-2; D call uncertain. Between the trimmed V and J ends, which lost 1 base and 3 bases, there was a span of 18 bases. CDR3 length: 17 amino acids. Germline lookup yields CDR1 SGHAT and CDR2 FQNNGV. The CDR3 nucleotides are TGTGCCAGCAGCTTAGCGGTAGCCACCCCGACGGACTATGGCTACACCTTC. It encodes CASSLAVATPTDYGYTF.

A few counts support this clone. V and J are TRBV27 and TRBJ2-1, with D possibly being TRBD2 (6 bases). The CDR3 totals 14 residues. CDR1 and CDR2 from the germline V gene are MNHEY and SMNVEV (reference sequence). The germline V and J ends were trimmed by 6 bases and 5 bases, with 14 bases remaining between them. The chain's CDR3 is CASSRASVNNEQFF. The CDR3 DNA reads as TGTGCCAGCAGCCGGGCTAGCGTAAACAATGAGCAGTTCTTC.

The chain recombines TRBV11-3 with TRBJ2-7; D may be TRBD1 (6 bases). V dropped 0 bases and J dropped 5 bases, with 8 bases sitting between them. The germline V gene has CDR1 SGHNT and CDR2 YENEEA. The CDR3 loop spans 13 amino acids. The CDR3 sequence: CASSLDGDNEQYF. In DNA, the CDR3 is TGTGCCAGCAGCTTAGATGGGGACAACGAGCAGTACTTC. The full variable domain, with the rest looked up from reference TRBV11-3 and TRBJ2-7, is EAGVVQSPRYKIIEKKQPVAFWCNPISGHNTLYWYLQNLGQGPELLIRYENEEAVDDSQLPKDRFSAERLKGVDSTLKIQPAELGDSAVYLCASSLDGDNEQYFGPGTRLTVT.

This clone came up once. In DNA, the CDR3 is TGTGCCAGCAGGAACAAGAACACCATATATTTT. It yields the protein CASRNKNTIYF. The J gene is TRBJ1-3, the V gene TRBV9, with D uncertain. Germline loops: CDR1 SGDLS, CDR2 YYNGEE. Trimming pared 5 bases from V and 7 bases from J, leaving 7 bases between. This CDR3 contains 11 residues.

The chain employs TRBV5-1 and TRBJ1-6; D unclear. Deletions cut 0 bases from V and 0 bases from J, with 13 bases between. Germline CDR1 reads SGHRS; CDR2 reads YFSETQ. The CDR3 contains 18 residues. The CDR3 spells CASSLAVPSSSYNSPLHF. In DNA form, the CDR3 reads TGCGCCAGCAGCTTGGCTGTGCCGTCGAGCTCCTATAATTCACCCCTCCACTTT.

This clone occurred a few times. The chain joins TRBV5-5 to TRBJ2-2, with 8 bases identical to TRBD2. V was clipped by 4 bases and J by 2 bases; unmatched bases: 4. Germline V CDR1 and CDR2: SGHKS, YYEKEE (reference sequence). The CDR3 contains 15 residues. CDR3 protein: CASSRGGPNTGELFF. The CDR3 nucleotides read TGTGCCAGCAGCCGGGGGGGGCCTAACACCGGGGAGCTGTTTTTT.

The chain combines TRBV7-2 with TRBJ1-5; perhaps TRBD1 as D (5 bases). V gave up 2 bases and J gave up 6 bases, with 11 bases separating them. This CDR3 region has 14 residues. Per the germline V gene, CDR1 is SGHTA and CDR2 is FQGNSA. CDR3 coding DNA: TGTGCCAGCAGCTTATGGCAGGGCACTCAGCCCCAGCATTTT. Translating it yields CASSLWQGTQPQHF.

Only a few counts were recorded for this clone. This rearrangement joins TRBV30 to TRBJ1-6, with TRBD1 matching over 8 bases. Germline V CDR1 and CDR2: GTSNPN, SVGIG (reference sequence). The length of the CDR3 is 15 residues. Losses at the gene ends were 8 bases for V and 0 bases for J; bases not matched to a gene: 6. The CDR3 DNA follows: TGTGCCAGCGACAGGGGTAGCTCCTATAATTCACCCCTCCACTTT. Its protein is CASDRGSSYNSPLHF.

This rearrangement joins TRBV21-1 to TRBJ2-4; TRBD1, the table's D call, lacks a check against the DNA. TRBV21-1 is tagged as a pseudogene. The CDR3 loop spans 11 amino acids. CDR3 bases: TGTGCCAGCCGGGACAGGAACATTCAGTACTTC. Protein: CASRDRNIQYF.

The CDR3 DNA sequence: TGTGCCACCTCGAGGGAGGATGGGGAGCCCCAGCATTTT. Translated: CATSREDGEPQHF. The chain couples TRBV19 to TRBJ1-5; D gene ambiguous. In germline, CDR1 is LNHDA, CDR2 SQIVND (reference sequence). This CDR3 has 13 residues. V was clipped by 10 bases and J by 8 bases, with 18 bases between them.

The chain is built from TRBV11-3 and TRBJ2-2; D is unclear. V shed 6 bases and J shed 4 bases, with 15 bases lying between them. CDR1 is SGHNT and CDR2 is YENEEA in the germline V gene. This CDR3 contains 15 residues. As DNA, the CDR3 is TGTGCCAGCAGTAACTACCCCCCGGGCACCGGGGAGCTGTTTTTT. This sequence encodes CASSNYPPGTGELFF.

V is TRBV19 and J is TRBJ2-1; 7 positions agree with TRBD1. Per germline, CDR1 LNHDA and CDR2 SQIVND (reference sequence). CDR3 size: 14 residues. The V segment lost 5 bases and the J segment 3 bases; nucleotides outside the gene matches: 4. The CDR3 nucleotides read TGTGCCAGTAGTCCCAGGGGGATCTACAATGAGCAGTTCTTC. It is translated as CASSPRGIYNEQFF.

The V call is TRBV5-8, the J call TRBJ1-1, with D possibly matching TRBD1 (6 bases). The length of the CDR3 is 13 residues. Germline-derived CDR1 and CDR2 are SGHTS and YDEGEE. The V and J ends lost 3 bases and 13 bases respectively, with 19 bases between them. The CDR3 bases are TGTGCCAGCAGCTGGAACAGGGTGTCAAGAGGTTTCTTT. It encodes CASSWNRVSRGFF.

The chain links TRBV30 to TRBJ2-3; TRBD1 matches 8 bases. Germline CDR1 and CDR2: GTSNPN and SVGIG (reference sequence). J gave up 2 bases and V 5 bases, and 6 bases lay outside the gene matches. The CDR3 length is 14 residues. DNA for the CDR3: TGTGCCTGGGGACAGGGTACCCACACAGATACGCAGTATTTT. Its protein product is CAWGQGTHTDTQYF. Filled out from reference TRBV30 and TRBJ2-3, the complete variable domain reads SQTIHQWPATLVQPVGSPLSLECTVEGTSNPNLYWYRQAAGRGLQLLFYSVGIGQISSEVPQNLSASRPQDRQFILSSKKLLLSDSGFYLCAWGQGTHTDTQYFGPGTRLTVL.

The chain links TRBV7-6 to TRBJ2-2; no firm D call. The length of the CDR3 is 14 residues. V was trimmed by 2 bases and J by 6 bases, leaving 10 bases between them. Germline V gives CDR1 SGHVS, CDR2 FNYEAQ. CDR3 loop: CASSLNARAGELFF. The CDR3 DNA reads as TGTGCCAGCAGCTTAAACGCTCGGGCCGGGGAGCTGTTTTTT. The full variable domain, with the rest looked up from reference TRBV7-6 and TRBJ2-2, is GAGVSQSPRYKVTKRGQDVALRCDPISGHVSLYWYRQALGQGPEFLTYFNYEAQQDKSGLPNDRFSAERPEGSISTLTIQRTEQRDSAMYRCASSLNARAGELFFGEGSRLTVL.

The chain joins TRBV27 to TRBJ2-5, with D perhaps matching TRBD2 (5 bases). Trimming stripped 2 bases from V and 4 bases from J, with 14 bases between. The V gene's germline CDR1 is MNHEY and CDR2 SMNVEV (reference sequence). The CDR3 length is 15 residues. DNA for the CDR3: TGTGCCAGCAGTTTAATTTTCGGAGGAGGAGAGACCCAGTACTTC. This sequence encodes CASSLIFGGGETQYF.

The V and J genes are TRBV4-1 and TRBJ1-1; 9 bases map to TRBD1. V lost 6 bases, J lost 8 bases, and 13 bases stayed unmatched. Germline V CDR1 and CDR2: MGHRA, YSYEKL. The CDR3 runs 15 residues. CDR3 sequence: CASSDSGQGITEAFF. In nucleotides, the CDR3 is TGCGCCAGCAGTGACAGCGGACAGGGGATTACGGAAGCTTTCTTT.

The chain carries TRBV5-5 and TRBJ2-6; the D gene is possibly TRBD1 (7 bases). Germline lookup yields CDR1 SGHKS and CDR2 YYEKEE (reference sequence). The CDR3 has 18 residues. Trimming stripped 2 bases from V and 4 bases from J, with 19 bases between. The CDR3 DNA sequence: TGTGCCAGCAGCTTTCGTTTAGGGGGCGCGGGAGGGGCCAACGTCCTGACTTTC. Encoded protein: CASSFRLGGAGGANVLTF.

The V and J genes are TRBV27 and TRBJ1-5; the match to TRBD1 covers 7 bases. The CDR3 is 14 residues long. Trimming at V came to 4 bases and at J to 4 bases, leaving 4 bases not matched to a gene. Germline loops: CDR1 MNHEY, CDR2 SMNVEV (reference sequence). The CDR3 DNA is TGTGCCAGCAGTTCACCGGGACAGAATCAGCCCCAGCATTTT. It specifies CASSSPGQNQPQHF.

This clone was seen a single time. The chain uses TRBV11-1 and TRBJ2-5, with 7 positions matching TRBD1. The CDR3 extends over 16 amino acids. Germline V CDR1 and CDR2: SGHAT, FQDESV (reference sequence). Germline trimming cut 0 bases from V and 6 bases from J; bases unmatched to any gene: 10. The CDR3 region is CASSLAQRQGEQTQYF. The CDR3 DNA follows: TGTGCCAGCAGCTTAGCGCAGAGACAGGGAGAACAGACCCAGTACTTC.

This clone was counted only a few times. The V call is TRBV5-4, the J call TRBJ2-2, with a weak D call TRBD2 (5 bases). Per germline, CDR1 SGHNT and CDR2 YYREEE (reference sequence). CDR3 length: 15 residues. Trimming took off 0 bases at V and 6 bases at J, with 12 bases between the two ends. CDR3 region: CASSLGLAISGELFF. CDR3 bases: TGTGCCAGCAGCTTGGGGCTAGCTATCTCCGGGGAGCTGTTTTTT.

The sample holds a few counts of this clone. The CDR3 sequence: CASLGGEGPPDTQYF. The CDR3 DNA sequence: TGTGCCAGCCTTGGGGGGGAGGGCCCCCCAGATACGCAGTATTTT. This rearrangement joins TRBV9 to TRBJ2-3; 7 positions match TRBD2. V shed 7 bases, J shed 4 bases, and the junction held 12 bases outside the gene matches. Germline V lookup: CDR1 SGDLS, CDR2 YYNGEE. This CDR3 comprises 15 residues.

This chain uses TRBV30 with TRBJ2-7; 8 bases line up with TRBD1. The CDR3 covers 13 residues. V gave up 0 bases and J gave up 8 bases; unmatched junction bases: 6. CDR1 and CDR2 from the germline V gene are GTSNPN and SVGIG (reference sequence). The CDR3 sequence is CAWSVQGVVKQYF. The DNA of the CDR3 is TGTGCCTGGAGTGTACAGGGGGTTGTAAAGCAGTACTTC.

The V call is TRBV6-1, the J call TRBJ2-7, with 7 nucleotides matching TRBD1. The CDR3 is 13 amino acids. After removal of 6 bases from V and 1 base from J, the junction contained 3 bases not matched to a gene. Germline values: CDR1 MNHNS, CDR2 SASEGT. The CDR3 loop is CASRQTGSYEQYF. The CDR3 bases are TGTGCCAGCAGGCAGACAGGGTCCTACGAGCAGTACTTC.

This clone was seen only a few times. The chain is built from TRBV5-4 and TRBJ2-7; 9 positions match TRBD1. The CDR3 loop spans 14 amino acids. Germline CDR1 is SGHNT and CDR2 is YYREEE (reference sequence). V was pared by 3 bases and J by 3 bases, with 4 bases of the junction left unmatched. CDR3 sequence (DNA): TGTGCCAGCAGCTGGGGACAGGGCAACTACGAGCAGTACTTC. Its translation is CASSWGQGNYEQYF.

The chain couples TRBV25-1 to TRBJ1-4, with 7 bases aligning to TRBD1. Germline loops: CDR1 MGHDK, CDR2 SYGVNS. This CDR3 region has 15 residues. The V segment lost 4 bases and the J segment 3 bases; nucleotides outside the gene matches: 5. CDR3 in amino acids: CASSASTGSNEKLFF. The CDR3 nucleotides are TGTGCCAGCAGTGCATCGACAGGGTCTAATGAAAAACTGTTTTTT.